The clone carrying this TCR beta chain was seen only once. The antigen is not known. Each CDR3 protein gets one entry after TCRdb re-called the reads with MiXCR. The top ten clones hold over 15% of a sample with hundreds of thousands of distinct CDR3 sequences, approximately 33% of them seen once. This entry comes from a study of T cell repertoires in cytomegalovirus infection. Study-level results: CMV carriers with the relevant HLA were identified by cumulative public TCR beta family frequency. CMV-specific TCR beta clonotypes restricted by HLA-C dominated the ex vivo response.

This CDR3 comprises 16 residues. CDR1 is SGHRS and CDR2 is YFSETQ in the germline V gene. Trimming stripped 4 bases from V and 0 bases from J, with 15 bases between. The gene calls are TRBV5-1 and TRBJ2-3; maybe TRBD1 (6 bases). The sequence came from a human donor in good health (CMV status not recorded). Some clones in this sample may be carry-over from other donors' samples. The sequences come from cultured PBMCs, collected from culture after CMV antigen stimulation. CDR3 coding DNA: TGCGCCAGCAGCATAACGACAGGTACTAGCACAGATACGCAGTATTTT. Translated: CASSITTGTSTDTQYF.